Each of the 25 T cell receptor beta chains below was sequenced from the same sample in a study of a mutant IDH1 vaccine in newly diagnosed glioma. Antigen specificity for these receptors is unknown. Stated time point: week 47, end of study. Every vaccination contained 300 ug of the mutant IDH1 20-mer peptide and was paired with topical imiquimod. Profiling relied on immunoSEQ multiplex PCR, and the TCRdb table lists in-frame clones only, not all of them. The table records tens of thousands of clones, approximately 78% of them present only once. This material consisted of PBMCs, taken from a glioma patient whose treatment included an IDH1 peptide vaccine. The receptors were gathered from a middle-aged man with glioma.

V gene TRBV28 combines with J gene TRBJ1-3, with D possibly being TRBD1 (5 bases). Germline V CDR1 and CDR2: MDHEN, SYDVKM. V lost 5 bases, J lost 1 base, and 15 bases lay in between. The CDR3 runs 16 residues. CDR3 sequence reads: CASSPAGRTSGNTIYF. The CDR3 nucleotides are TGTGCCAGCAGTCCCGCGGGACGTACTTCTGGAAACACCATATATTTT.

This chain links TRBV4-2 with TRBJ2-1; 11 bases are a match to TRBD2. Germline V gene lookup returns CDR1 LGHNA and CDR2 YNFKEQ. J gave up 10 bases and V 4 bases, and 12 bases lay outside the gene matches. This CDR3 is 16 amino acids long. The CDR3 DNA reads as TGTGCCAGCAGCCTCGTAGCGGGAGGGCTGGGGGGGGAGCAGTTCTTC. Its protein is CASSLVAGGLGGEQFF.

V gene TRBV12-5 combines with J gene TRBJ1-5, with 7 bases identical to TRBD1. The germline V gene encodes CDR1 LGHNT and CDR2 FRNRAP. The V segment lost 6 bases and the J segment 3 bases; nucleotides outside the gene matches: 5. The CDR3 is 14 amino acids. CDR3 in amino acids: CASGPGQINQPQHF. The CDR3 DNA sequence: TGTGCTAGTGGCCCGGGACAGATCAATCAGCCCCAGCATTTT.

The chain combines TRBV10-3 with TRBJ1-1, with D perhaps matching TRBD1 (6 bases). The ends were cut back, 0 bases at V and 5 bases at J, with 16 bases in the middle. This CDR3 spans 16 amino acids. Germline V gene sequence: CDR1 ENHRY, CDR2 SYGVKD. The CDR3, as DNA: TGTGCCATCAGTGAGTCAGCAGGGGCATTAGCGACTGAAGCTTTCTTT. This translates into CAISESAGALATEAFF.

This clone was recorded once. This sample includes further DNA sequences coding for the same CDR3. The rearrangement uses TRBV7-2 and TRBJ2-3; D gene unclear. V was pared by 6 bases and J by 0 bases, with 10 bases between. Germline V gives CDR1 SGHTA, CDR2 FQGNSA. The CDR3 contains 14 residues. In DNA, the CDR3 is TGTGCCAGCAGACGCGGCACTAGCACAGATACGCAGTATTTT. Encoded protein: CASRRGTSTDTQYF.

The chain uses TRBV7-2 and TRBJ2-7, with D unclear. V was trimmed by 6 bases and J by 0 bases, leaving 6 bases between them. This CDR3 is 12 amino acids long. Germline V gene lookup returns CDR1 SGHTA and CDR2 FQGNSA. The CDR3 DNA reads TGTGCCAGCAGACATGGCTCCTACGAGCAGTACTTC. Translation gives CASRHGSYEQYF.

This rearrangement joins TRBV27 to TRBJ2-7, with D possibly matching TRBD1 (6 bases). CDR3 size: 14 residues. Germline V gives CDR1 MNHEY, CDR2 SMNVEV (reference sequence). V was clipped by 2 bases and J by 2 bases, with 10 bases between them. CDR3 bases: TGTGCCAGCAGTTTAAGACCAGGGGCCTACGAGCAGTACTTC. Translated, it gives CASSLRPGAYEQYF.

The rearrangement links TRBV19 to TRBJ2-2, with D perhaps assigned TRBD1 or TRBD2 (6 bases each). Germline V gene data show CDR1 as LNHDA and CDR2 as SQIVND (reference sequence). There are 16 residues in the CDR3. Trimming shortened V by 3 bases and J by 0 bases, and 11 bases separated the two germline ends. CDR3 in amino acids: CASSIFGGANTGELFF. CDR3 nucleotide sequence: TGTGCCAGTAGTATTTTCGGGGGCGCGAACACCGGGGAGCTGTTTTTT. Drawing the rest from reference TRBV19 and TRBJ2-2, the complete variable domain is DGGITQSPKYLFRKEGQNVTLSCEQNLNHDAMYWYRQDPGQGLRLIYYSQIVNDFQKGDIAEGYSVSREKKESFPLTVTSAQKNPTAFYLCASSIFGGANTGELFFGEGSRLTVL.

This clone was detected only once. The V call is TRBV18, the J call TRBJ2-2; D is unresolved. CDR3 size: 14 residues. Deletions cut 4 bases from V and 3 bases from J, with 9 bases between. Germline CDR1 and CDR2: KGHSH and LQKENI. The CDR3: CASSQTKDTGELFF. CDR3 DNA: TGTGCCAGCTCACAGACAAAGGACACCGGGGAGCTGTTTTTT.

This chain links TRBV19 with TRBJ2-1, with 8 bases that match TRBD2. The V segment lost 5 bases and the J segment 5 bases; nucleotides outside the gene matches: 5. Germline loops: CDR1 LNHDA, CDR2 SQIVND (reference sequence). The CDR3 length is 14 residues. The CDR3 here is CASSERGLNNEQFF. CDR3 sequence (DNA): TGTGCCAGTAGTGAGCGGGGGCTTAACAATGAGCAGTTCTTC. The full variable domain, completed using reference TRBV19 and TRBJ2-1, is DGGITQSPKYLFRKEGQNVTLSCEQNLNHDAMYWYRQDPGQGLRLIYYSQIVNDFQKGDIAEGYSVSREKKESFPLTVTSAQKNPTAFYLCASSERGLNNEQFFGPGTRLTVL.

This clone was seen more than once but under ten times. This chain uses TRBV5-1 with TRBJ1-5; the D is unclear. The CDR3 spans 13 residues. Germline V gene sequence: CDR1 SGHRS, CDR2 YFSETQ. Trimming took off 5 bases at V and 6 bases at J, with 12 bases between the two ends. This CDR3 is CASSPEVGQPQHF. The CDR3 DNA reads TGCGCCAGCAGTCCAGAAGTGGGTCAGCCCCAGCATTTT.

This clone was found a few times. The chain has TRBV7-9 and TRBJ1-2; perhaps TRBD1 as D (5 bases). The CDR3 spans 12 residues. The germline gives CDR1 SEHNR, CDR2 FQNEAQ (reference sequence). The V end was cut by 6 bases, the J end by 4 bases, with 9 bases between. The CDR3 DNA sequence: TGTGCCAGCAGTACCGGGGGCTATGGCTACACCTTC. This sequence encodes CASSTGGYGYTF.

This chain joins TRBV30 and TRBJ1-6, with D unresolved. This CDR3 has 12 amino acids. The V gene lost 3 bases and the J gene lost 4 bases, with 4 bases spanning the gap. Germline V lookup: CDR1 GTSNPN, CDR2 SVGIG (reference sequence). CDR3 sequence reads: CAWRVYNSPLHF. CDR3 DNA sequence: TGTGCCTGGAGGGTTTATAATTCACCCCTCCACTTT.

The J gene is TRBJ1-1, the V gene TRBV14, with a possible D match to TRBD1 (5 bases). V was pared by 5 bases and J by 4 bases, with 14 bases between. CDR1 and CDR2 (germline): SGHDN, FVKESK. The CDR3 contains 14 residues. The CDR3 sequence is CASSILGGSTEAFF. The CDR3 DNA sequence: TGTGCCAGCAGCATCCTGGGGGGGAGCACTGAAGCTTTCTTT.

This clone was detected a few times. V gene TRBV2 combines with J gene TRBJ1-1; D might be TRBD1 (6 bases). V lost 7 bases and J 5 bases, leaving 11 bases between the germline ends. Germline values: CDR1 SNHLY, CDR2 FYNNEI. This CDR3 has 12 amino acids. The CDR3 region is CASTWGRTEAFF. DNA for the CDR3: TGTGCCAGCACATGGGGGCGTACTGAAGCTTTCTTT. Based on the CDR3 plus reference TRBV2 and TRBJ1-1, the full variable domain is EPEVTQTPSHQVTQMGQEVILRCVPISNHLYFYWYRQILGQKVEFLVSFYNNEISEKSEIFDDQFSVERPDGSNFTLKIRSTKLEDSAMYFCASTWGRTEAFFGQGTRLTVV.

The chain has TRBV28 and TRBJ1-4; D gene ambiguous. The CDR3 has 17 amino acids. CDR1 and CDR2 from the germline V gene are MDHEN and SYDVKM. Trimming removed 4 bases from V and 6 bases from J, with 21 bases in between. In nucleotides, the CDR3 is TGTGCCAGCAGTTCCCTTGGTACGGGAGAGGACGATGAAAAACTGTTTTTT. It codes for CASSSLGTGEDDEKLFF.

The chain is built from TRBV7-2 and TRBJ2-5; perhaps TRBD2 as D (6 bases). CDR3 length equals 14 residues. V was pared by 5 bases and J by 4 bases, with 14 bases between. Per the germline V gene, CDR1 is SGHTA and CDR2 is FQGNSA. CDR3 loop: CASSVGRSPETQYF. In nucleotides, the CDR3 is TGTGCCAGCAGCGTCGGGAGATCCCCAGAGACCCAGTACTTC.

This clone has just a few counts. V usage is TRBV20-1 and J usage is TRBJ1-2; D unclear. Germline values: CDR1 DFQATT, CDR2 SNEGSKA (reference sequence). The CDR3 loop spans 11 amino acids. V was trimmed by 0 bases and J by 4 bases, leaving 3 bases between them. This CDR3 is CSARDRYGYTF. CDR3 bases: TGCAGTGCTAGAGATCGCTATGGCTACACCTTC.

The chain is built from TRBV4-3 and TRBJ1-1, with 8 nucleotides matching TRBD1. CDR1 is LGHNA, CDR2 YSLEER, per germline. The CDR3 is 15 residues long. V gave up 4 bases and J gave up 4 bases; unmatched junction bases: 8. CDR3 residues: CASSRGGQGFTEAFF. The DNA for the CDR3 is TGCGCCAGCAGCCGAGGCGGACAGGGATTCACTGAAGCTTTCTTT.

With respect to this clone: The junction does not match germline at one end; this may be a read error. The chain employs TRBV7-2 and TRBJ2-4; 8 bases align to TRBD2. Germline V gene lookup returns CDR1 SGHTA and CDR2 FQGNSA. This CDR3 is built from 12 residues. The CDR3 loop is CASSLPGGPTDF. CDR3 nucleotide sequence: TGTGCCAGCAGCTTACCGGGGGGGCCGACGGACTTC.

The chain recombines TRBV13 with TRBJ2-3, with 11 bases lining up with TRBD1. The CDR3 has 17 residues. Germline assignment: CDR1 PRHDT and CDR2 FYEKMQ (reference sequence). V was clipped by 5 bases and J by 1 base; unmatched bases: 8. The CDR3 DNA reads TGTGCCAGCAGCGGGACAGGGGGTTTTGGCCGCACAGATACGCAGTATTTT. Protein: CASSGTGGFGRTDTQYF.

The rearrangement links TRBV6-4 to TRBJ1-1; 12 bases map to TRBD1. This CDR3 contains 17 residues. From germline, CDR1 is MRHNA and CDR2 SNTAGT. With 0 bases clipped from V and 4 bases from J, the junction kept 6 bases outside the gene matches. Here the CDR3 reads CASSDSGTGGSGTEAFF. DNA of the CDR3: TGTGCCAGCAGTGACTCCGGGACAGGGGGCTCGGGCACTGAAGCTTTCTTT.

This sequence joins TRBV18 and TRBJ2-1, with 10 bases lining up with TRBD1. Trimming cost V 3 bases and J 3 bases; bases outside gene matches: 5. The CDR3 is made up of 16 amino acids. CDR1 is KGHSH and CDR2 is LQKENI in the germline V gene. CDR3 DNA sequence: TGTGCCAGCTCACCCGGGACAGGGGAAAACTACAATGAGCAGTTCTTC. It translates to CASSPGTGENYNEQFF.

This chain joins TRBV7-2 and TRBJ1-5; D is unresolved. Trimming stripped 2 bases from V and 6 bases from J, with 8 bases between. CDR1 and CDR2 from the germline V gene are SGHTA and FQGNSA. This CDR3 spans 13 amino acids. The CDR3 bases are TGTGCCAGCAGCTTACTAAACGCTCAGCCCCAGCATTTT. As protein: CASSLLNAQPQHF.

The chain recombines TRBV5-1 with TRBJ2-3; D uncertain. CDR3 size: 14 residues. V was pared by 6 bases and J by 2 bases, with 13 bases between. CDR1 SGHRS and CDR2 YFSETQ come from the germline V gene. The CDR3 region has the DNA TGCGCCAGCATAGGTAGTGGATACACAGATACGCAGTATTTT. Residues: CASIGSGYTDTQYF.